The T cell receptor beta chain under discussion was sequenced for a study of blood T cell repertoires in COVID-19. Across the study: Samples of COVID-19 (acute and convalescent) were obtained from the United States, Italy and Spain.

The CDR3 consists of 15 residues. Germline values: CDR1 WNHNN, CDR2 SYGVQD (reference sequence). The trim removed 4 bases at V and 3 bases at J, leaving 5 bases unmatched. Sequencing used immunoSEQ multiplex PCR; TCRdb keeps in-frame clones, though not all of them. The data hold 200,000 to 300,000 clones, with nearly 85% observed a single time. The sequenced sample was peripheral blood. The chain recombines TRBV10-1 with TRBJ2-5; 10 bases line up with TRBD1. The clonotype was recovered from a human donor in a cohort sampled during active COVID-19. The CDR3: CASSGQGATKETQYF. In DNA, the CDR3 is TGCGCCAGCAGTGGACAGGGGGCTACGAAAGAGACCCAGTACTTC.